These 19 T cell receptor beta chains originate from one sample sequenced in a study of blood T cells in healthy people across ages (dated by TCRdb to about 2015). Library generation was performed with 5' RACE. A second PCR of roughly 6 to 11 cycles was run with a J-beta primer mix and a sample-barcoded 5' primer. Clones were called with MiXCR by TCRdb after fastp trimmed the public reads at Q25, and only in-frame beta chains were retained. Each entry is one CDR3 protein sequence, shown with its most common DNA and genes. The sample table records 1.8 million or so distinct CDR3 sequences; approximately 40% of these occur just once. Roughly 24% of the sample belongs to the ten largest clones. Sequencing was carried out using blood. The receptor source for this set is a human donor in good health.

The chain has TRBV28 and TRBJ2-7; tentatively, D is TRBD2 (6 bases). There are 14 residues in the CDR3. CDR1 and CDR2 from the germline V gene are MDHEN and SYDVKM. With 8 bases removed from V and 3 bases from J, the gap between germline ends came to 17 bases. The CDR3 sequence is CASSYYGGNYEQYF. Written as DNA, the CDR3 is TGTGCCAGCTCCTATTATGGGGGGAACTACGAGCAGTACTTC. The full variable domain, completed using reference TRBV28 and TRBJ2-7, is DVKVTQSSRYLVKRTGEKVFLECVQDMDHENMFWYRQDPGLGLRLIYFSYDVKMKEKGDIPEGYSVSREKKERFSLILESASTNQTSMYLCASSYYGGNYEQYFGPGTRLTVT.

The chain joins TRBV29-1 to TRBJ2-3; the D is unclear. The germline gives CDR1 SQVTM, CDR2 ANQGSEA. The V end was cut by 1 base, the J end by 1 base, with 9 bases between. This CDR3 has 14 residues. In DNA, the CDR3 is TGCAGCGTTGAAGTGGGATTGGGCACAGATACGCAGTATTTT. It encodes CSVEVGLGTDTQYF.

This clonotype showed up just a few times. A junction boundary mismatches the germline segment, possibly from a read error. The chain links TRBV20-1 to TRBJ2-1; 8 bases match TRBD2. CDR3 length: 14 residues. Germline V gives CDR1 DFQATT, CDR2 SNEGSKA (reference sequence). CDR3 sequence (DNA): TGCAGTGCCCGGGGGGGGCCCTCCTACAGTGAGCAGTTCTTC. Translated: CSARGGPSYSEQFF.

The rearrangement uses TRBV6-5 and TRBJ1-6; D is unclear. CDR1 is MNHEY and CDR2 is SVGAGI in the germline V gene. The V end lost 6 bases, the J end lost 8 bases, and 11 bases lay between the germline ends. CDR3 length: 13 amino acids. Written as DNA, the CDR3 is TGTGCCAGCAGAGAGAGTTTCGATTCACCCCTCCACTTT. Protein sequence: CASRESFDSPLHF.

This clonotype was recorded a few times. V is TRBV12-3 or TRBV12-4 and J is TRBJ1-1; no definite D call. The CDR3 spans 15 residues. V was trimmed by 2 bases and J by 1 base, leaving 11 bases between them. CDR3 in amino acids: CASSLIRGPNTEAFF. DNA of the CDR3: TGTGCCAGCAGTTTAATTCGGGGTCCGAACACTGAAGCTTTCTTT.

CDR3 DNA: TGCAGTGCTGGGATGACTGGTCGGCCCCAGCATTTT. Its protein is CSAGMTGRPQHF. The chain combines TRBV20-1 with TRBJ1-5, with D unclear. There are 12 residues in the CDR3. V gave up 5 bases and J gave up 9 bases, with 14 bases separating them. Germline values: CDR1 DFQATT, CDR2 SNEGSKA (reference sequence).

This clonotype was found a few times. The chain uses TRBV10-3 and TRBJ1-1; D is unresolved. Germline CDR1 is ENHRY and CDR2 is SYGVKD. CDR3 length: 16 residues. Trimming stripped 0 bases from V and 0 bases from J, with 11 bases between. The CDR3 bases are TGTGCCATCAGTGAGTCGCACGGCTCTATGAACACTGAAGCTTTCTTT. It specifies CAISESHGSMNTEAFF.

V usage is TRBV12-3 or TRBV12-4 and J usage is TRBJ1-2; 7 bases are shared with TRBD1. Trimming took 1 base from V and 4 from J; bases not matched to a gene: 6. This CDR3 has 15 amino acids. As DNA, the CDR3 is TGTGCCAGCAGTTTAGTAGGACAGGCGTCCTATGGCTACACCTTC. Encoded protein: CASSLVGQASYGYTF.

This chain links TRBV7-2 with TRBJ2-3; D is perhaps TRBD2 (6 bases). Germline V lookup: CDR1 SGHTA, CDR2 FQGNSA. The CDR3 runs to 14 residues. Between the trimmed V and J ends, which lost 7 bases and 4 bases, there was a span of 15 bases. The CDR3 region is CASTYAGLSDTQYF. The DNA for the CDR3 is TGTGCCAGCACGTACGCGGGGTTATCAGATACGCAGTATTTT.

This clonotype was seen only a few times. The gene calls are TRBV7-2 and TRBJ2-7; D is unclear. V was pared by 2 bases and J by 0 bases, with 14 bases between. The CDR3 runs to 16 residues. Germline assignment: CDR1 SGHTA and CDR2 FQGNSA. The CDR3 here is CASSLRKGAFSYEQYF. CDR3 coding DNA: TGTGCCAGCAGCTTACGTAAAGGAGCGTTCTCCTACGAGCAGTACTTC. Supplemented by reference TRBV7-2 and TRBJ2-7, the full variable domain reads GAGVSQSPSNKVTEKGKDVELRCDPISGHTALYWYRQSLGQGLEFLIYFQGNSAPDKSGLPSDRFSAERTGGSVSTLTIQRTQQEDSAVYLCASSLRKGAFSYEQYFGPGTRLTVT.

The sample holds a few counts of this clonotype. The CDR3 bases are TGTGCCAGCAGCCAAGATCTACGACCGGTGGAGACCCAGTACTTC. Amino acids: CASSQDLRPVETQYF. V gene TRBV3-1 combines with J gene TRBJ2-5; D gene unclear. The CDR3 has 15 residues. Germline CDR1 is LGHDT and CDR2 is YNNKEL (reference sequence). Trimming removed 0 bases at V and 5 bases at J, with 13 bases between.

In its sample, this clonotype was seen a few times. J is TRBJ1-2 and V is TRBV4-3, with TRBD1 identical over 7 bases. CDR1 LGHNA and CDR2 YSLEER come from the germline V gene. Trimming took 3 bases from V and 6 from J; bases not matched to a gene: 10. This CDR3 has 15 residues. CDR3 protein: CASSHRQGLTNGYTF. In DNA, the CDR3 is TGCGCCAGCAGCCACCGACAGGGCCTCACCAATGGCTACACCTTC.

A remark on this clonotype: An end of the junction does not agree with germline; a read error may underlie this. The V gene is TRBV4-3, the J gene TRBJ1-5, with D unresolved. The germline V gene has CDR1 LGHNA and CDR2 YSLEER. CDR3 length: 13 residues. The CDR3 nucleotides are TGCGCCAGCGGCCAAGAGTTGGCTCAGCCCCAGCATTTT. Protein: CASGQELAQPQHF.

This sequence joins TRBV15 and TRBJ1-2, with D tentatively TRBD1 (6 bases). V lost 2 bases and J 5 bases, leaving 18 bases between the germline ends. The germline CDR1 and CDR2 sequences are LNHNV and YYDKDF (reference sequence). This CDR3 has 16 residues. CDR3 in DNA: TGTGCCACCAGCAGATCCCTAGGGACACAAAGTTATGGCTACACCTTC. Protein sequence: CATSRSLGTQSYGYTF. Variable domain in full (rest from reference TRBV15 and TRBJ1-2): DAMVIQNPRYQVTQFGKPVTLSCSQTLNHNVMYWYQQKSSQAPKLLFHYYDKDFNNEADTPDNFQSRRPNTSFCFLDIRSPGLGDTAMYLCATSRSLGTQSYGYTFGSGTRLTVV.

This clonotype came up a few times. This chain connects TRBV2 to TRBJ2-1; D is unclear. The V end lost 9 bases, the J end lost 4 bases, and 16 bases lay between the germline ends. CDR1 SNHLY and CDR2 FYNNEI come from the germline V gene. The CDR3 length is 14 residues. The CDR3 DNA reads TGTGCCAGTCATCCAACTTCCCGATACAATGAGCAGTTCTTC. It is translated as CASHPTSRYNEQFF.

This clonotype showed up many times. The chain employs TRBV6-5 and TRBJ1-2, with 8 bases aligning to TRBD1. Unmatched junction bases numbered 8, after V lost 6 bases and J lost 8 bases. This CDR3 has 13 amino acids. The germline V gene encodes CDR1 MNHEY and CDR2 SVGAGI. CDR3 in DNA: TGTGCCAGCAGCCCCACAGGGGGTGGAGGCTACACCTTC. Protein sequence: CASSPTGGGGYTF.

The chain links TRBV3-1 to TRBJ1-6, with 11 nucleotides matching TRBD1. This CDR3 is built from 16 residues. The germline CDR1 and CDR2 sequences are LGHDT and YNNKEL (reference sequence). Losses at the gene ends were 4 bases for V and 7 bases for J; bases not matched to a gene: 6. This CDR3 is CASSLWGDRGNSPLHF. The DNA of the CDR3 is TGTGCCAGCAGCCTCTGGGGGGACAGGGGGAATTCACCCCTCCACTTT.

This chain connects TRBV20-1 to TRBJ2-2; tentative D call: TRBD1 (6 bases). There are 14 residues in the CDR3. V was trimmed by 6 bases and J by 1 base, leaving 12 bases between them. Germline CDR1 and CDR2: DFQATT and SNEGSKA (reference sequence). CDR3 bases: TGCAGTGCACGGTGGGACAAGAACACCGGGGAGCTGTTTTTT. Translating gives CSARWDKNTGELFF.

The chain joins TRBV10-3 to TRBJ2-1, with 11 bases that match TRBD2. The DNA matches TRBJ2-7 better at its end, which makes the J call doubtful. Germline CDR1 and CDR2: ENHRY and SYGVKD. The CDR3 sequence is 16 residues long. DNA of the CDR3: TGTGCCATCAGCGGCGGTCTAGCGGGGGGCTACAATGAGCAGTACTTC. Protein: CAISGGLAGGYNEQYF.